One sample yielded the 23 T cell receptor beta chains listed below, sequenced in a study of blood T cell repertoires in COVID-19. Here immunoSEQ multiplex PCR was the method, and the copy in TCRdb shows in-frame clones only, minus some. The data contain 140,000 to 150,000 clones, approximately 80% of them seen just once; the ten biggest clones take up roughly 8.8%. Source material: peripheral blood. The receptors come from a human donor with acute or convalescent COVID-19. The donor label of this sample is uncertain.

The gene calls are TRBV9 and TRBJ2-5; TRBD2 matches at 11 bases. Germline values: CDR1 SGDLS, CDR2 YYNGEE. This CDR3 spans 16 amino acids. V was pared by 1 base and J by 4 bases, with 6 bases of the junction left unmatched. CDR3 sequence (DNA): TGTGCCAGCAGCGTATCTAGCGGGGGGCCCCCAGAGACCCAGTACTTC. Translated, it gives CASSVSSGGPPETQYF.

This clone was detected only once. This rearrangement joins TRBV5-6 to TRBJ1-1; TRBD1 aligns across 9 bases. The CDR3 consists of 16 residues. V dropped 3 bases and J dropped 3; count of bases not matched to a gene: 9. The germline V gene has CDR1 SGHDT and CDR2 YYEEEE. In DNA form, the CDR3 reads TGTGCCAGCAGCTCGGTGAGGAGGACAGGGGACACTGAAGCTTTCTTT. It yields the protein CASSSVRRTGDTEAFF.

The chain recombines TRBV5-6 with TRBJ2-3, with 7 nucleotides matching TRBD2. With V trimmed by 1 base and J by 2 bases, 4 bases remained unmatched. CDR1 and CDR2 from the germline V gene are SGHDT and YYEEEE. This CDR3 region has 15 residues. This CDR3 reads CASSLYGTNTDTQYF. CDR3 in DNA: TGTGCCAGCAGCTTGTATGGGACTAACACAGATACGCAGTATTTT.

As concerns this clone: Its ends do not fully match the called genes, so a read error is possible. V and J are TRBV7-7 and TRBJ2-3, with TRBD2 matching 11 bases. This CDR3 contains 15 residues. CDR1 and CDR2 (germline): SSHAT, FNYEAQ (reference sequence). The CDR3 reads CASSPSGGSTDTQYF. The CDR3 coding sequence is TGTGCTAGCAGCCCTAGCGGGGGGAGCACAGATACGCAGTATTTT.

The V and J genes are TRBV11-3 and TRBJ1-4; 7 bases map to TRBD1. Per germline, CDR1 SGHNT and CDR2 YENEEA. The CDR3 spans 14 residues. The V and J ends lost 7 bases and 2 bases, in that order; junction bases with no gene match: 4. This CDR3 reads CASTRDSTNEKLFF. In DNA, the CDR3 is TGTGCCAGCACCCGGGACAGTACTAATGAAAAACTGTTTTTT.

The V gene is TRBV5-1, the J gene TRBJ1-2, with 7 bases matching TRBD1. Germline V gene sequence: CDR1 SGHRS, CDR2 YFSETQ. V lost 4 bases and J lost 10; bases outside the gene matches: 13. There are 14 residues in the CDR3. The CDR3 protein is CASSPGTAKHVYTF. CDR3 nucleotides: TGCGCCAGCAGCCCCGGGACAGCTAAGCATGTCTACACCTTC.

The chain employs TRBV5-4 and TRBJ1-2; the D gene is possibly TRBD1 (6 bases). Deletions cut 3 bases from V and 3 bases from J, with 15 bases between. CDR1 and CDR2 (germline): SGHNT, YYREEE (reference sequence). CDR3 length: 15 residues. CDR3 in amino acids: CASSSFGGQDYGYTF. Written as DNA, the CDR3 is TGTGCCAGCAGCTCGTTCGGGGGGCAGGACTATGGCTACACCTTC.

This chain uses TRBV11-3 with TRBJ2-7, with TRBD1 as a possible D gene (5 bases). The CDR3 length is 16 residues. V gave up 4 bases and J gave up 3 bases, with 19 bases separating them. Looked up from germline, CDR1 is SGHNT and CDR2 is YENEEA. CDR3 sequence reads: CASSSHYRPGDYEQYV. The CDR3 DNA reads TGTGCCAGCAGCTCTCATTACAGGCCTGGAGACTACGAGCAGTACGTC.

The chain links TRBV15 to TRBJ2-7; possibly TRBD2 for D (6 bases). Trimming stripped 0 bases from V and 2 bases from J, with 8 bases between. Germline-derived CDR1 and CDR2 are LNHNV and YYDKDF (reference sequence). The CDR3 totals 14 residues. The CDR3 DNA is TGTGCCACCAGCAGAGAAGGAGGGACCTACGAGCAGTACGTC. As protein: CATSREGGTYEQYV.

The gene calls are TRBV2 and TRBJ2-1, with TRBD2 identical over 10 bases. Unmatched junction bases numbered 12, after V lost 10 bases and J lost 9 bases. The CDR3 consists of 14 residues. Germline V gene sequence: CDR1 SNHLY, CDR2 FYNNEI. DNA of the CDR3: TGTGCCACCCTTAGCGGGGGGTCGGGTAGTGAGCAGTTCTTC. Amino acids: CATLSGGSGSEQFF.

This clone was detected only a few times. The gene calls are TRBV19 and TRBJ2-4; D uncertain. The V end lost 6 bases, the J end lost 7 bases, and 16 bases lay between the germline ends. Per the germline V gene, CDR1 is LNHDA and CDR2 is SQIVND (reference sequence). The CDR3 is 14 residues long. CDR3 nucleotides: TGTGCCAGTAGCCATCAACGAAATCGGAACATTCAGTACTTC. Translation gives CASSHQRNRNIQYF. The variable domain in full, completed from reference TRBV19 and TRBJ2-4, reads DGGITQSPKYLFRKEGQNVTLSCEQNLNHDAMYWYRQDPGQGLRLIYYSQIVNDFQKGDIAEGYSVSREKKESFPLTVTSAQKNPTAFYLCASSHQRNRNIQYFGAGTRLSVL.

The gene calls are TRBV6-5 and TRBJ2-3; TRBD2 is a possible D gene (5 bases). V lost 5 bases to trimming and J lost 3 bases, with 12 bases between them. The germline CDR1 and CDR2 sequences are MNHEY and SVGAGI. This CDR3 has 14 residues. This CDR3 is CASSHAPGTDTQYF. The CDR3 DNA is TGTGCCAGCAGTCACGCACCGGGGACAGATACGCAGTATTTT.

V and J are TRBV2 and TRBJ2-7; TRBD1 agrees at 9 bases. This CDR3 region has 16 residues. Germline assignment: CDR1 SNHLY and CDR2 FYNNEI. V was pared by 0 bases and J by 0 bases, with 3 bases of the junction left unmatched. In DNA, the CDR3 is TGTGCCAGCAGTGAAGCAGGGACAGGGAACTCCTACGAGCAGTACGTC. Amino acids: CASSEAGTGNSYEQYV.

V and J are TRBV11-2 and TRBJ2-3, with 8 nucleotides matching TRBD2. Germline V gives CDR1 SGHAT, CDR2 FQNNGV. The V segment lost 1 base and the J segment 0 bases; nucleotides outside the gene matches: 6. The CDR3 loop spans 17 amino acids. The CDR3 DNA follows: TGTGCCAGCAGCTTAGGATTGGGCGGGGGGAGCACAGATACGCAGTATTTT. It translates to CASSLGLGGGSTDTQYF.

This clone was seen more than once but under ten times. The rearrangement links TRBV9 to TRBJ1-4, with 7 bases that match TRBD1. V dropped 4 bases and J dropped 11; count of bases not matched to a gene: 11. The CDR3 is made up of 14 amino acids. Germline V lookup: CDR1 SGDLS, CDR2 YYNGEE. This CDR3 reads CASSPRQGGSKLFF. CDR3 nucleotide sequence: TGTGCCAGCAGCCCCCGACAGGGTGGGTCGAAACTGTTTTTT.

The V gene is TRBV6-5, the J gene TRBJ1-1; 8 bases are shared with TRBD1. CDR1 and CDR2 (germline): MNHEY, SVGAGI. The CDR3 length is 14 residues. The trim removed 7 bases at V and 1 base at J, leaving 5 bases unmatched. CDR3 residues: CASKEGTGNTEAFF. The CDR3 bases are TGTGCCAGCAAGGAGGGGACAGGGAACACTGAAGCTTTCTTT.

The gene calls are TRBV7-8 and TRBJ1-2; D remains ambiguous. Germline loops: CDR1 SGHVS, CDR2 FQNEAQ. The CDR3 spans 15 residues. V was pared by 1 base and J by 0 bases, with 9 bases between. DNA of the CDR3: TGTGCCAGCAGCTTAGGCCCCGGGGCTAACTATGGCTACACCTTC. This gives the protein CASSLGPGANYGYTF.

The rearrangement links TRBV6-5 to TRBJ2-1; D is possibly TRBD2 (6 bases). Germline V gives CDR1 MNHEY, CDR2 SVGAGI. Trimming took 10 bases from V and 10 from J, leaving 17 bases between them. This CDR3 region has 12 residues. The CDR3 DNA reads TGTGCCACCTCCGGGGGAGGAGGCGAGCAGTTCTTC. Protein: CATSGGGGEQFF.

The chain carries TRBV5-5 and TRBJ2-3, with D uncertain. CDR1 and CDR2 (germline): SGHKS, YYEKEE (reference sequence). The V and J ends lost 0 bases and 0 bases respectively, with 8 bases between them. The CDR3 loop spans 15 amino acids. DNA of the CDR3: TGTGCCAGCAGCTTGGCAGGTCGTAGCACAGATACGCAGTATTTT. Its protein is CASSLAGRSTDTQYF.

The chain uses TRBV6-5 and TRBJ2-5, with 10 bases identical to TRBD1. With V trimmed by 6 bases and J by 4 bases, 8 bases remained unmatched. This CDR3 contains 15 residues. CDR1 is MNHEY and CDR2 is SVGAGI in the germline V gene. The CDR3 region has the DNA TGTGCCAGCAGCCCGACAGGGGGCATGGGAGAGACCCAGTACTTC. Translation: CASSPTGGMGETQYF.

The rearrangement uses TRBV29-1 and TRBJ2-1, with 8 positions matching TRBD2. The CDR3 loop spans 13 amino acids. Per germline, CDR1 SQVTM and CDR2 ANQGSEA. CDR3 sequence reads: CSSGAGGRGEQFF. CDR3 sequence (DNA): TGCAGTTCAGGGGCGGGGGGCCGAGGTGAGCAGTTCTTC.

The CDR3 DNA follows: TGTGCCAGCAGCTTAGGGGGCGCTGGGGAAAAACTGTTTTTT. Its protein product is CASSLGGAGEKLFF. The rearrangement joins TRBV5-4 to TRBJ1-4; 7 nucleotides agree with TRBD1. Germline V gene lookup returns CDR1 SGHNT and CDR2 YYREEE (reference sequence). The V segment lost 2 bases and the J segment 8 bases; nucleotides outside the gene matches: 6. The CDR3 totals 14 residues. The complete variable domain, with remaining parts taken from reference TRBV5-4 and TRBJ1-4, reads ETGVTQSPTHLIKTRGQQVTLRCSSQSGHNTVSWYQQALGQGPQFIFQYYREEENGRGNFPPRFSGLQFPNYSSELNVNALELDDSALYLCASSLGGAGEKLFFGSGTQLSVL.

The table lists this clone with a few counts. This chain connects TRBV25-1 to TRBJ1-2, with TRBD1 matching over 7 bases. The CDR3 has 15 amino acids. V dropped 4 bases and J dropped 7; count of bases not matched to a gene: 12. Germline-derived CDR1 and CDR2 are MGHDK and SYGVNS. The CDR3 region has the DNA TGTGCCAGCAGTGGAAGGACAGGACCTTGGGGTGGCTACACCTTC. Protein: CASSGRTGPWGGYTF.